The entry below describes one T cell receptor beta chain. Sequencing was performed with immunoSEQ multiplex PCR; in TCRdb, only in-frame clones are kept and a portion is missing. The table has 70,000 to 80,000 clones, less than 90% seen once. The sample originates from a study of blood T cell repertoires in COVID-19. Study summary: In each case, the material was cDNA or gDNA derived from T cells, B-cell-depleted T cells, or PBMCs.

Germline V lookup: CDR1 SEHNR, CDR2 FQNEAQ (reference sequence). V shed 5 bases, J shed 0 bases, and the junction held 11 bases outside the gene matches. The CDR3 has 17 amino acids. Sequencing used peripheral blood. This clonotype originated in a man older than 75 in a cohort sampled during active COVID-19. The rearrangement uses TRBV7-9 and TRBJ1-1; 8 positions match TRBD1. The CDR3 DNA reads TGTGCCAGCAGCGTCAAAGGACAGGGAGCCATGAACACTGAAGCTTTCTTT. Amino acids: CASSVKGQGAMNTEAFF.